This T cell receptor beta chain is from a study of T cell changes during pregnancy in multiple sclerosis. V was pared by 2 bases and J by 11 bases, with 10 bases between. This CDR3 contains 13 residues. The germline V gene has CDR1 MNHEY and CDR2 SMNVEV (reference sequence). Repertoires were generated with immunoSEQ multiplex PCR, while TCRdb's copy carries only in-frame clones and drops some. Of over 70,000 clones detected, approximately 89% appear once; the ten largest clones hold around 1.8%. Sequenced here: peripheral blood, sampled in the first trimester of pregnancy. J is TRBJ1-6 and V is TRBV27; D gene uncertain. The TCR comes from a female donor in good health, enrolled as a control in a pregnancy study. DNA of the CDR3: TGTGCCAGCAGTTTAGGGCCAGGTGCACCCCTCCACTTT. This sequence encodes CASSLGPGAPLHF.